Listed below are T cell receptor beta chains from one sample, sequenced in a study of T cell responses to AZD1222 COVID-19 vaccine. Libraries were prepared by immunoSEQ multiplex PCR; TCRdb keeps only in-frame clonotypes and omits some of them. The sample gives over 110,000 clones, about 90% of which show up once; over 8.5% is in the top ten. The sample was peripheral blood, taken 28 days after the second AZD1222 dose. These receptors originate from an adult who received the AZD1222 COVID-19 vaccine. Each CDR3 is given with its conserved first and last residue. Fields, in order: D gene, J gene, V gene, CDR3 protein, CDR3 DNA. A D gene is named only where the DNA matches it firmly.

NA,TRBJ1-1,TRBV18,CASSPPQGPLTNTEAFF,TGTGCCAGCTCACCACCGCAGGGACCTCTAACGAACACTGAAGCTTTCTTT
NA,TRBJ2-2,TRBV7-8,CASGGATANTGELFF,TGTGCCAGTGGTGGAGCTACAGCGAACACCGGGGAGCTGTTTTTT
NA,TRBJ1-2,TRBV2,CASSEVDWGDYGYTF,TGTGCCAGCAGTGAAGTGGACTGGGGGGATTATGGCTACACCTTC
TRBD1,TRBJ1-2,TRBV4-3,CASSQESDRGWGYGYTF,TGCGCCAGCAGCCAAGAATCGGACAGGGGATGGGGCTATGGCTACACCTTC
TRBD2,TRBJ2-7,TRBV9,CASSAYKTSGTYEQYF,TGTGCCAGCAGCGCCTACAAGACTAGCGGAACCTACGAGCAGTACTTC
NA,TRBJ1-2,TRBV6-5,CASRSPRFTNYGYTF,TGTGCCAGCAGATCGCCCAGATTCACTAACTATGGCTACACCTTC
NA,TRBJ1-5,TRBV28,CASSPRTRNQPQHF,TGTGCCAGCAGTCCCCGGACAAGGAATCAGCCCCAGCATTTT
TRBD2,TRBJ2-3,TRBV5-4,CASRGGRGIDTQYF,TGTGCCAGCAGAGGAGGGCGGGGGATCGATACGCAGTATTTT
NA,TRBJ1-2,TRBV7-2,CASSLALTNYGYTF,TGTGCCAGCAGCTTAGCGCTAACTAACTATGGCTACACCTTC
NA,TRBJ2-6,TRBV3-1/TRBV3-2,CASSPLPQTGSGANVLTF,TGTGCCAGCAGCCCCCTGCCCCAAACAGGGTCTGGGGCCAACGTCCTGACTTTC
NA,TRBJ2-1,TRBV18,CASSTNRDNEQFF,TGTGCCAGCTCAACAAACCGGGACAATGAGCAGTTCTTC
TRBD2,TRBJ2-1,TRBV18,CASSPSTSGIYNEQFF,TGTGCCAGCTCACCGTCGACTAGCGGGATATACAATGAGCAGTTCTTC
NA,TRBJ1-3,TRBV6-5,CASRRESSGNTIYF,TGTGCCAGCCGACGGGAGAGCTCTGGAAACACCATATATTTT
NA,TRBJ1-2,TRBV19,CASSPEQGTQRSDGYTF,TGTGCCAGTAGTCCGGAACAGGGCACCCAAAGGTCGGACGGCTACACCTTC
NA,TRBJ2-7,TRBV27,CASRTVAGIPSYEQYF,TGTGCCAGCAGGACTGTAGCAGGGATTCCCTCCTACGAGCAGTACTTC
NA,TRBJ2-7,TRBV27,CASSHGFLYEQYF,TGTGCCAGTTCCCACGGGTTCCTCTACGAGCAGTACTTC